One and the same sample provided the 31 T cell receptor beta chains below, sequenced in a study of cytomegalovirus exposure and HLA in healthy donors. PCR amplification relied on 60 Vbeta primers (plus 13 Jbeta primers). This table comes from immunoSEQ multiplex PCR, and its TCRdb copy is limited to in-frame clones, with some not included. Among around 78,000 clones listed, roughly 83% were seen once. Sequenced: PBMCs. These receptors all come from a woman aged 45-65 years in good health and CMV-seronegative.

This chain connects TRBV28 to TRBJ2-6; 11 bases match TRBD2. There are 17 residues in the CDR3. V gave up 2 bases and J gave up 2 bases; unmatched junction bases: 2. Germline V gene lookup returns CDR1 MDHEN and CDR2 SYDVKM. The CDR3 sequence: CASSLTSGSAGANVLTF. CDR3 bases: TGTGCCAGCAGTTTAACTAGCGGGAGCGCTGGGGCCAACGTCCTGACTTTC.

The CDR3 is CASSRSGGGTGELFF. In nucleotides, the CDR3 is TGTGCCAGCAGCCGTAGCGGGGGGGGCACCGGGGAGCTGTTTTTT. V gene TRBV27 combines with J gene TRBJ2-2; 11 bases are a match to TRBD2. Germline CDR1 is MNHEY and CDR2 is SMNVEV (reference sequence). This CDR3 is built from 15 residues. With 6 bases clipped from V and 4 bases from J, the junction kept 4 bases outside the gene matches.

The chain is built from TRBV6-1 and TRBJ2-2, with D maybe TRBD1 (6 bases). Germline lookup yields CDR1 MNHNS and CDR2 SASEGT. The CDR3 is made up of 14 amino acids. V was trimmed by 8 bases and J by 1 base, leaving 11 bases between them. CDR3 sequence reads: CASAGQRNTGELFF. CDR3 coding DNA: TGTGCCAGCGCCGGACAGCGGAACACCGGGGAGCTGTTTTTT.

V usage is TRBV7-8 and J usage is TRBJ2-7; 9 bases line up with TRBD2. V trimming: 3 bases; J trimming: 3 bases; junction bases outside the gene matches: 6. This CDR3 contains 15 residues. Germline V gives CDR1 SGHVS, CDR2 FQNEAQ. The CDR3 is CASSFGLAGNYEQYV. The CDR3 nucleotides are TGTGCCAGCAGCTTTGGGCTAGCGGGGAACTACGAGCAGTACGTC.

The CDR3 here is CASSFPRHGDEKLFF. CDR3 DNA sequence: TGTGCCAGCAGTTTTCCGAGGCATGGAGATGAAAAACTGTTTTTT. The chain combines TRBV28 with TRBJ1-4; no firm D call. Trimming took 3 bases from V and 6 from J, leaving 14 bases between them. CDR3 length: 15 residues. Germline CDR1 is MDHEN and CDR2 is SYDVKM.

This clone appeared a single time. The chain links TRBV2 to TRBJ1-5, with no clear D. V lost 7 bases, J lost 3 bases, and 10 bases lay in between. Germline values: CDR1 SNHLY, CDR2 FYNNEI. The CDR3 has 13 amino acids. The CDR3 reads CASKGDFNQPQHF. The CDR3 DNA follows: TGTGCCAGCAAGGGAGATTTCAATCAGCCCCAGCATTTT. Filled out from reference TRBV2 and TRBJ1-5, the complete variable domain reads EPEVTQTPSHQVTQMGQEVILRCVPISNHLYFYWYRQILGQKVEFLVSFYNNEISEKSEIFDDQFSVERPDGSNFTLKIRSTKLEDSAMYFCASKGDFNQPQHFGDGTRLSIL.

The V call is TRBV7-3, the J call TRBJ2-1; 13 nucleotides align to TRBD2. The CDR3 extends over 17 amino acids. V lost 8 bases to trimming and J lost 4 bases; unmatched junction nucleotides: 11. Germline assignment: CDR1 SGHTA and CDR2 FQGTGA. CDR3 in amino acids: CASAGGGTSGVYNEQFF. CDR3 coding DNA: TGTGCCAGCGCAGGGGGGGGGACTAGCGGGGTATACAATGAGCAGTTCTTC.

The chain uses TRBV19 and TRBJ2-7; 8 bases map to TRBD2. Trimming at V came to 1 base and at J to 7 bases, leaving 6 bases not matched to a gene. There are 14 residues in the CDR3. Per the germline V gene, CDR1 is LNHDA and CDR2 is SQIVND (reference sequence). The CDR3 DNA is TGTGCCAGTAGTATAGCGGGAGGGCCTTGGGAGCAGTACTTC. Its translation: CASSIAGGPWEQYF.

This clone has a single count. The chain combines TRBV19 with TRBJ1-1; possible D gene TRBD1, 5 bases. Looked up from germline, CDR1 is LNHDA and CDR2 is SQIVND (reference sequence). The CDR3 totals 12 residues. V shed 4 bases and J shed 13 bases, with 16 bases lying between them. The CDR3 sequence is CASSSRRGVVFF. The CDR3 bases are TGTGCCAGTAGTAGCCGGAGGGGAGTTGTTTTCTTT.

This chain connects TRBV27 to TRBJ2-1; 10 bases agree with TRBD1. CDR3 length equals 17 residues. V lost 4 bases and J lost 1; bases outside the gene matches: 7. Germline CDR1 reads MNHEY; CDR2 reads SMNVEV (reference sequence). This CDR3 is CASSSRPGQGSYNEQFF. Written as DNA, the CDR3 is TGTGCCAGCAGTTCGCGACCGGGACAGGGGTCCTACAATGAGCAGTTCTTC.

V and J are TRBV14 and TRBJ2-1, with TRBD2 matching over 9 bases. Germline V gene lookup returns CDR1 SGHDN and CDR2 FVKESK. Trimming removed 3 bases from V and 1 base from J; junction bases left unmatched: 4. This CDR3 has 16 residues. The CDR3 region is CASSQLTSGSYNEQFF. CDR3 DNA: TGTGCCAGCAGCCAGTTGACTAGCGGATCCTACAATGAGCAGTTCTTC.

The chain carries TRBV19 and TRBJ1-5; 9 nucleotides align to TRBD1. Germline values: CDR1 LNHDA, CDR2 SQIVND (reference sequence). CDR3 size: 17 residues. V was pared by 6 bases and J by 5 bases, with 14 bases of the junction left unmatched. The CDR3 DNA reads as TGTGCCAGTAGACCCGGGGGGCCTACAGGGGGCGATCAGCCCCAGCATTTT. Translation gives CASRPGGPTGGDQPQHF. Full variable domain (outside the CDR3, taken from reference TRBV19 and TRBJ1-5): DGGITQSPKYLFRKEGQNVTLSCEQNLNHDAMYWYRQDPGQGLRLIYYSQIVNDFQKGDIAEGYSVSREKKESFPLTVTSAQKNPTAFYLCASRPGGPTGGDQPQHFGDGTRLSIL.

This chain joins TRBV2 and TRBJ1-5; a possible D gene is TRBD1 (6 bases). The V end was cut by 4 bases, the J end by 2 bases, with 12 bases between. The CDR3 runs to 15 residues. CDR1 is SNHLY, CDR2 FYNNEI, per germline. CDR3 residues: CASSGSRGGNQPQHF. In DNA form, the CDR3 reads TGTGCCAGCAGTGGTAGCAGGGGAGGCAATCAGCCCCAGCATTTT.

The gene calls are TRBV30 and TRBJ1-2; D is possibly TRBD1 (5 bases). Per the germline V gene, CDR1 is GTSNPN and CDR2 is SVGIG (reference sequence). The CDR3 has 14 amino acids. Trimming left V 5 bases short and J 4 bases short, with 17 bases between. The CDR3 spells CAWHGRERGYGYTF. The CDR3 DNA reads TGTGCCTGGCACGGCAGGGAAAGGGGCTATGGCTACACCTTC.

This chain uses TRBV7-9 with TRBJ1-1; 7 nucleotides line up with TRBD1. The germline V gene has CDR1 SEHNR and CDR2 FQNEAQ (reference sequence). V was clipped by 5 bases and J by 2 bases; unmatched bases: 11. This CDR3 region has 16 residues. The CDR3 protein is CASSPPGTEYNTEAFF. For the CDR3, the DNA is TGTGCCAGCAGCCCGCCGGGGACAGAGTACAACACTGAAGCTTTCTTT.

The V gene is TRBV5-4, the J gene TRBJ2-2; TRBD1 matches at 7 bases. Germline CDR1 and CDR2: SGHNT and YYREEE (reference sequence). The CDR3 contains 14 residues. V lost 5 bases to trimming and J lost 3 bases; unmatched junction nucleotides: 4. The CDR3 loop reads CASRTGTDTGELFF. The DNA of the CDR3 is TGTGCCAGCAGAACCGGGACAGACACCGGGGAGCTGTTTTTT.

V and J are TRBV18 and TRBJ2-6; maybe TRBD2 (6 bases). CDR3 length: 16 residues. V was shortened by 3 bases and J by 2 bases, with 11 bases between the two germline ends. The germline gives CDR1 KGHSH, CDR2 LQKENI. The CDR3: CASSPGGATGANVLTF. In nucleotides, the CDR3 is TGTGCCAGCTCACCGGGCGGGGCTACTGGGGCCAACGTCCTGACTTTC.

This chain uses TRBV28 with TRBJ2-7, with D tentatively TRBD1 (6 bases). Germline lookup yields CDR1 MDHEN and CDR2 SYDVKM. This CDR3 is built from 14 residues. V shed 3 bases and J shed 0 bases, with 9 bases lying between them. The CDR3: CASSLDSASYEQYF. CDR3 coding DNA: TGTGCCAGCAGTTTGGACAGTGCCTCCTACGAGCAGTACTTC. Supplemented by reference TRBV28 and TRBJ2-7, the full variable domain reads DVKVTQSSRYLVKRTGEKVFLECVQDMDHENMFWYRQDPGLGLRLIYFSYDVKMKEKGDIPEGYSVSREKKERFSLILESASTNQTSMYLCASSLDSASYEQYFGPGTRLTVT.

The gene calls are TRBV5-6 and TRBJ1-5; perhaps TRBD1 as D (6 bases). This CDR3 is 13 amino acids long. Trimming took off 3 bases at V and 5 bases at J, with 9 bases between the two ends. CDR1 is SGHDT, CDR2 YYEEEE, per germline. The CDR3 DNA follows: TGTGCCAGCAGCTCCCACAGGGATCAGCCCCAGCATTTT. Translated, it gives CASSSHRDQPQHF.

V gene TRBV19 combines with J gene TRBJ2-1; no reliable D call. The CDR3 sequence is 14 residues long. V was trimmed by 2 bases and J by 6 bases, leaving 11 bases between them. Germline CDR1 and CDR2: LNHDA and SQIVND (reference sequence). The CDR3 region is CASSIIGYLNEQFF. Here the CDR3 DNA reads TGTGCCAGTAGTATAATCGGGTATCTCAATGAGCAGTTCTTC. Variable domain in full (rest from reference TRBV19 and TRBJ2-1): DGGITQSPKYLFRKEGQNVTLSCEQNLNHDAMYWYRQDPGQGLRLIYYSQIVNDFQKGDIAEGYSVSREKKESFPLTVTSAQKNPTAFYLCASSIIGYLNEQFFGPGTRLTVL.

The chain has TRBV9 and TRBJ2-1; no firm D call. The germline V and J ends were trimmed by 0 bases and 8 bases, with 9 bases remaining between them. The CDR3 runs 13 residues. CDR1 SGDLS and CDR2 YYNGEE come from the germline V gene. CDR3 region: CASSVVSRDEQFF. As DNA, the CDR3 is TGTGCCAGCAGCGTAGTTAGTCGCGATGAGCAGTTCTTC.

The rearrangement uses TRBV29-1 and TRBJ1-2, with 8 bases identical to TRBD1. J gave up 2 bases and V 0 bases, and 20 bases lay outside the gene matches. Germline V lookup: CDR1 SQVTM, CDR2 ANQGSEA. The CDR3 consists of 20 residues. Written as DNA, the CDR3 is TGCAGCGTTGAAGATCGGTCGATCCCTAGAGATAACAGGGGGAACTATGGCTACACCTTC. It encodes CSVEDRSIPRDNRGNYGYTF.

The chain employs TRBV11-2 and TRBJ2-7; 10 bases are shared with TRBD1. Germline loops: CDR1 SGHAT, CDR2 FQNNGV. The CDR3 spans 14 residues. The V and J ends lost 6 bases and 3 bases, in that order; junction bases with no gene match: 5. The CDR3 DNA follows: TGTGCCAGCAGTCCGGGACAGGGGCGCTACGAGCAGTACTTC. The encoded protein is CASSPGQGRYEQYF.

The CDR3, as DNA: TGTGCCAGCAGCCAAGGGCTAAAAGCGGGGCGCGGAGACACCATATATTTT. Translated, it gives CASSQGLKAGRGDTIYF. The V gene is TRBV14, the J gene TRBJ1-3; a possible D gene is TRBD1 (5 bases). This CDR3 has 17 residues. In germline, CDR1 is SGHDN, CDR2 FVKESK. Trimming pared 1 base from V and 8 bases from J, leaving 21 bases between. Complete variable domain (other parts from reference TRBV14 and TRBJ1-3): EAGVTQFPSHSVIEKGQTVTLRCDPISGHDNLYWYRRVMGKEIKFLLHFVKESKQDESGMPNNRFLAERTGGTYSTLKVQPAELEDSGVYFCASSQGLKAGRGDTIYFGEGSWLTVV.

V gene TRBV18 combines with J gene TRBJ2-1; 8 bases agree with TRBD2. This CDR3 contains 15 residues. V lost 4 bases and J lost 4; bases outside the gene matches: 6. The germline V gene encodes CDR1 KGHSH and CDR2 LQKENI. CDR3 residues: CASSLSGTRYNEQFF. CDR3 in DNA: TGTGCCAGCTCACTCTCCGGGACTAGATACAATGAGCAGTTCTTC.

The chain recombines TRBV9 with TRBJ2-5; 7 positions agree with TRBD2. CDR1 is SGDLS and CDR2 is YYNGEE in the germline V gene. The CDR3 consists of 14 residues. The V and J ends lost 0 bases and 5 bases, in that order; junction bases with no gene match: 4. CDR3 nucleotide sequence: TGTGCCAGCAGCGTAGTGTCCGGGGGGGAGACCCAGTACTTC. Protein product: CASSVVSGGETQYF.

The CDR3 DNA reads as TGCGCCAGCAGCTTGCAGGGGAGCTCCTACGAGCAGTACTTC. Translation gives CASSLQGSSYEQYF. The J gene is TRBJ2-7, the V gene TRBV5-1; D may be TRBD1 (6 bases). CDR1 is SGHRS, CDR2 YFSETQ, per germline. V gave up 1 base and J gave up 0 bases, with 8 bases separating them. This CDR3 comprises 14 residues.

The chain uses TRBV11-2 and TRBJ2-3; 8 bases are shared with TRBD2. The CDR3 extends over 14 amino acids. J lost 4 bases, V lost 5 bases, and 5 bases had no gene match. In germline, CDR1 is SGHAT, CDR2 FQNNGV. The CDR3 DNA sequence: TGTGCCAGCAGCCCCGGGGGGGCCGCAGATACGCAGTATTTT. Translated, it gives CASSPGGAADTQYF.

V usage is TRBV4-1 and J usage is TRBJ2-3; 7 bases are shared with TRBD2. Germline V gene data show CDR1 as MGHRA and CDR2 as YSYEKL. J gave up 9 bases and V 3 bases, and 3 bases lay outside the gene matches. This CDR3 has 12 amino acids. CDR3 DNA sequence: TGCGCCAGCAGCCAGGGACTACCCACGCAGTATTTT. This encodes CASSQGLPTQYF.

This clone occurred a few times. The chain uses TRBV2 and TRBJ1-5; TRBD1 agrees at 9 bases. From germline, CDR1 is SNHLY and CDR2 FYNNEI. J lost 3 bases, V lost 6 bases, and 9 bases had no gene match. The CDR3 spans 16 residues. Here the CDR3 DNA reads TGTGCCAGCAGGCACCGGGACAGGGCCTCCAATCAGCCCCAGCATTTT. Protein: CASRHRDRASNQPQHF.

V is TRBV7-9 and J is TRBJ2-2; D ambiguous. Per the germline V gene, CDR1 is SEHNR and CDR2 is FQNEAQ (reference sequence). Trimming left V 5 bases short and J 0 bases short, with 19 bases between. The CDR3 has 18 residues. The CDR3 DNA sequence: TGTGCCAGCAGCACCCCTGCTTGGTCCGGTCCGAACACCGGGGAGCTGTTTTTT. Translating gives CASSTPAWSGPNTGELFF.